Below, 26 T cell receptor beta chains from the same sample are listed, as sequenced in a study of beta chain features in type 1 diabetes. All of the isolated RNA was reverse transcribed, so expressed TCRB transcripts were sequenced. This table comes from immunoSEQ multiplex PCR, and its TCRdb copy is limited to in-frame clones, with some not included. The sample holds roughly 500,000 clones, approximately 28% seen once. The source material was naive CD4+ T cells from blood. These receptors were collected from a man aged 18 to 30 in good health.

This chain uses TRBV29-1 with TRBJ2-1; no firm D call. The CDR3 contains 13 residues. V gave up 8 bases and J gave up 4 bases, with 15 bases separating them. CDR1 and CDR2 (germline): SQVTM, ANQGSEA. The chain's CDR3 is CSSSSAIYNEQFF. The CDR3 DNA reads TGCAGCTCATCCAGCGCGATTTACAATGAGCAGTTCTTC.

This chain links TRBV25-1 with TRBJ2-3; the D is unclear. V shed 3 bases and J shed 0 bases, with 4 bases lying between them. The CDR3 is 13 residues long. Germline CDR1 is MGHDK and CDR2 is SYGVNS. CDR3 loop: CASSEFSTDTQYF. The CDR3 nucleotides are TGTGCCAGCAGTGAGTTCAGCACAGATACGCAGTATTTT.

There are a few counts of this clone. The V call is TRBV29-1, the J call TRBJ2-1, with D tentatively TRBD2 (5 bases). The CDR3 is 12 amino acids. Germline CDR1 SQVTM, CDR2 ANQGSEA. The V end was cut by 4 bases, the J end by 3 bases, with 7 bases between. CDR3 amino acids: CSVGEFYNEQFF. The CDR3 DNA reads TGCAGCGTTGGGGAGTTCTACAATGAGCAGTTCTTC.

This clone occurred a few times. The chain is built from TRBV29-1 and TRBJ2-7, with 11 positions matching TRBD2. The CDR3 loop spans 13 amino acids. V dropped 7 bases and J dropped 6; count of bases not matched to a gene: 8. CDR1 is SQVTM, CDR2 ANQGSEA, per germline. This CDR3 is CSARIAGGREQYF. For the CDR3, the DNA is TGCAGCGCCAGAATAGCGGGAGGGCGCGAGCAGTACTTC.

The genes are TRBV9 and TRBJ2-5; 7 bases fit TRBD1. Trimming took 5 bases from V and 4 from J; bases not matched to a gene: 5. This CDR3 is built from 13 residues. Germline loops: CDR1 SGDLS, CDR2 YYNGEE. The CDR3 protein is CASSAGDRETQYF. The CDR3 DNA sequence: TGTGCCAGCAGTGCCGGGGACAGAGAGACCCAGTACTTC.

This sequence joins TRBV29-1 and TRBJ2-5; maybe TRBD1 (5 bases). The V end was cut by 2 bases, the J end by 5 bases, with 9 bases between. The V gene's germline CDR1 is SQVTM and CDR2 ANQGSEA. The CDR3 is 12 residues long. CDR3 residues: CSVESPGETQYF. The CDR3 nucleotides read TGCAGCGTTGAATCCCCAGGGGAGACCCAGTACTTC.

This clone occurred a few times. CDR3 nucleotides: TGTGCCAGCAGCCTCGGGACTAGCGGCTACGAGCAGTACTTC. This sequence encodes CASSLGTSGYEQYF. The rearrangement joins TRBV14 to TRBJ2-7; 11 nucleotides agree with TRBD2. Germline values: CDR1 SGHDN, CDR2 FVKESK. V shed 4 bases and J 3 bases; nucleotides not matched to a gene: 2. This CDR3 spans 14 amino acids.

This clone was counted a few times. The chain couples TRBV10-3 to TRBJ2-3; D might be TRBD1 (5 bases). This CDR3 has 13 amino acids. Germline assignment: CDR1 ENHRY and CDR2 SYGVKD. V lost 3 bases to trimming and J lost 10 bases, with 14 bases between them. DNA for the CDR3: TGTGCCATCAGTGATGTGTCCCCAGGGTCGCAGTATTTT. Translating gives CAISDVSPGSQYF.

This clone was seen more than once but under ten times. The chain uses TRBV7-9 and TRBJ2-5, with a weak D call TRBD1 (5 bases). The CDR3 totals 13 residues. Germline-derived CDR1 and CDR2 are SEHNR and FQNEAQ (reference sequence). V gave up 5 bases and J gave up 5 bases, with 12 bases separating them. CDR3 protein: CASSPRVGETQYF. In DNA form, the CDR3 reads TGTGCCAGCAGCCCCAGGGTCGGGGAGACCCAGTACTTC.

Only a few counts were recorded for this clone. J is TRBJ2-3 and V is TRBV29-1; no clear D. V was trimmed by 5 bases and J by 6 bases, leaving 12 bases between them. The CDR3 is 12 amino acids. The germline gives CDR1 SQVTM, CDR2 ANQGSEA. CDR3 protein: CSVIVPWDTQYF. CDR3 DNA: TGCAGCGTTATTGTTCCCTGGGATACGCAGTATTTT.

The chain joins TRBV30 to TRBJ1-1; D is ambiguous. The germline V gene encodes CDR1 GTSNPN and CDR2 SVGIG (reference sequence). Trimming took off 0 bases at V and 2 bases at J, with 13 bases between the two ends. The CDR3 has 15 residues. CDR3 residues: CAWSVRGWLNTEAFF. The DNA of the CDR3 is TGTGCCTGGAGTGTACGAGGGTGGCTAAACACTGAAGCTTTCTTT. The full variable domain, in which reference TRBV30 and TRBJ1-1 provide the parts outside the CDR3, is SQTIHQWPATLVQPVGSPLSLECTVEGTSNPNLYWYRQAAGRGLQLLFYSVGIGQISSEVPQNLSASRPQDRQFILSSKKLLLSDSGFYLCAWSVRGWLNTEAFFGQGTRLTVV.

The chain has TRBV5-4 and TRBJ2-7; D is perhaps TRBD1 (5 bases). Trimming removed 0 bases at V and 7 bases at J, with 14 bases between. The CDR3 loop spans 14 amino acids. In germline, CDR1 is SGHNT, CDR2 YYREEE (reference sequence). The CDR3 DNA sequence: TGTGCCAGCAGCTTGGATTCAGGGAACGTTGAGCAGTACTTC. Residues: CASSLDSGNVEQYF.

The gene calls are TRBV5-1 and TRBJ1-2, with 7 bases aligning to TRBD1. The V segment lost 2 bases and the J segment 7 bases; nucleotides outside the gene matches: 5. This CDR3 is built from 13 residues. The germline V gene encodes CDR1 SGHRS and CDR2 YFSETQ. Here the CDR3 reads CASSLTGAAGYTF. DNA for the CDR3: TGCGCCAGCAGCTTAACAGGGGCCGCTGGCTACACCTTC. The whole variable domain, remainder taken from reference TRBV5-1 and TRBJ1-2, is KAGVTQTPRYLIKTRGQQVTLSCSPISGHRSVSWYQQTPGQGLQFLFEYFSETQRNKGNFPGRFSGRQFSNSRSEMNVSTLELGDSALYLCASSLTGAAGYTFGSGTRLTVV.

The genes are TRBV30 and TRBJ2-7; TRBD1 agrees at 9 bases. CDR1 and CDR2 from the germline V gene are GTSNPN and SVGIG (reference sequence). The CDR3 is 14 residues long. V lost 5 bases to trimming and J lost 2 bases; unmatched junction nucleotides: 7. The CDR3 sequence is CAWGTGRITYEQYF. Here the CDR3 DNA reads TGTGCCTGGGGGACAGGGAGGATAACCTACGAGCAGTACTTC.

This chain links TRBV15 with TRBJ1-2, with D perhaps TRBD1 (6 bases). The CDR3 consists of 15 residues. Between the trimmed V and J ends, which lost 3 bases and 5 bases, there was a span of 16 bases. CDR1 and CDR2 from the germline V gene are LNHNV and YYDKDF (reference sequence). CDR3 region: CATSRWGQGGYGYTF. The CDR3 region has the DNA TGTGCCACCAGCAGGTGGGGGCAAGGAGGATATGGCTACACCTTC.

The chain recombines TRBV9 with TRBJ2-1; D is unresolved. V lost 0 bases to trimming and J lost 4 bases, with 5 bases between them. This CDR3 region has 13 residues. Germline V gene lookup returns CDR1 SGDLS and CDR2 YYNGEE. This CDR3 is CASSVDGYNEQFF. Here the CDR3 DNA reads TGTGCCAGCAGCGTAGACGGATACAATGAGCAGTTCTTC.

This CDR3 reads CAWSAQTYGYTF. The DNA for the CDR3 is TGTGCCTGGAGTGCGCAGACCTATGGCTACACCTTC. The chain has TRBV30 and TRBJ1-2; D unresolved. Trimming removed 1 base at V and 4 bases at J, with 7 bases between. The germline CDR1 and CDR2 sequences are GTSNPN and SVGIG (reference sequence). This CDR3 region has 12 residues.

This chain connects TRBV5-1 to TRBJ2-5; no definite D call. V gave up 1 base and J gave up 2 bases, with 12 bases separating them. This CDR3 is built from 15 residues. The V gene's germline CDR1 is SGHRS and CDR2 YFSETQ. This CDR3 reads CASSLRFNGQETQYF. For the CDR3, the DNA is TGCGCCAGCAGCTTGAGGTTCAATGGGCAAGAGACCCAGTACTTC.

This clone was counted between two and nine times. The chain couples TRBV9 to TRBJ2-7; the match to TRBD1 covers 7 bases. The CDR3 is 17 residues long. With V trimmed by 1 base and J by 4 bases, 14 bases remained unmatched. Germline V lookup: CDR1 SGDLS, CDR2 YYNGEE. As DNA, the CDR3 is TGTGCCAGCAGCGTAAGAGGGACAGTGACCAAGGGGTACGAGCAGTACTTC. Its translation: CASSVRGTVTKGYEQYF. Full variable domain (remainder filled in from reference TRBV9 and TRBJ2-7): DSGVTQTPKHLITATGQRVTLRCSPRSGDLSVYWYQQSLDQGLQFLIQYYNGEERAKGNILERFSAQQFPDLHSELNLSSLELGDSALYFCASSVRGTVTKGYEQYFGPGTRLTVT.

About this clone: This sample includes further DNA sequences coding for the same CDR3. This rearrangement joins TRBV30 to TRBJ2-3; 12 nucleotides agree with TRBD1. Germline V CDR1 and CDR2: GTSNPN, SVGIG (reference sequence). V lost 4 bases to trimming and J lost 5 bases; unmatched junction nucleotides: 4. This CDR3 has 14 residues. In DNA form, the CDR3 reads TGTGCCTGGACTAGGGACAGGGGGCAAGATACGCAGTATTTT. This encodes CAWTRDRGQDTQYF.

The rearrangement uses TRBV7-9 and TRBJ2-1; D gene ambiguous. V was shortened by 1 base and J by 0 bases, with 10 bases between the two germline ends. Germline values: CDR1 SEHNR, CDR2 FQNEAQ (reference sequence). There are 16 residues in the CDR3. CDR3 sequence (DNA): TGTGCCAGCAGCTTAGAGCTCGTGAGCTCCTACAATGAGCAGTTCTTC. It yields the protein CASSLELVSSYNEQFF.

The chain links TRBV11-1 to TRBJ2-7; D possibly corresponds to TRBD1 (6 bases). The CDR3 sequence is 16 residues long. Germline V gene lookup returns CDR1 SGHAT and CDR2 FQDESV (reference sequence). V lost 6 bases and J 6 bases, leaving 24 bases between the germline ends. CDR3 DNA sequence: TGTGCCAGCAGGGAACAGGGAAAGGACCATGATGGCGAGCAGTACTTC. Translated: CASREQGKDHDGEQYF.

The gene calls are TRBV13 and TRBJ2-1; the D is unclear. V dropped 3 bases and J dropped 4 bases, with 4 bases sitting between them. Germline assignment: CDR1 PRHDT and CDR2 FYEKMQ (reference sequence). This CDR3 is 12 amino acids long. The CDR3 spells CASSFSYNEQFF. CDR3 nucleotide sequence: TGTGCCAGCAGCTTCTCATACAATGAGCAGTTCTTC.

A few counts support this clone. This chain links TRBV6-6 with TRBJ2-1, with D maybe TRBD2 (6 bases). There are 14 residues in the CDR3. CDR1 and CDR2 (germline): MNHNY, SVGAGI (reference sequence). Trimming took off 10 bases at V and 0 bases at J, with 13 bases between the two ends. This chain's CDR3 is CATRRGNSYNEQFF. CDR3 nucleotides: TGTGCCACCCGGCGGGGAAACTCCTACAATGAGCAGTTCTTC.

This clone came up a few times. The V call is TRBV28, the J call TRBJ2-4, with 8 bases matching TRBD2. J lost 10 bases, V lost 5 bases, and 13 bases had no gene match. The CDR3 length is 15 residues. Germline V CDR1 and CDR2: MDHEN, SYDVKM. The chain's CDR3 is CASSGSGGSIGIQYF. CDR3 DNA sequence: TGTGCCAGCAGTGGAAGCGGGGGATCTATTGGGATTCAGTACTTC.

Only a few counts were recorded for this clone. The CDR3 sequence: CASSFPSSYNEQFF. CDR3 DNA sequence: TGTGCCAGCAGTTTTCCGAGCTCCTACAATGAGCAGTTCTTC. The chain combines TRBV28 with TRBJ2-1; D uncertain. Trimming took off 3 bases at V and 0 bases at J, with 6 bases between the two ends. Germline V gene data show CDR1 as MDHEN and CDR2 as SYDVKM. The CDR3 totals 14 residues.